These 17 T cell receptor beta chains came from one sample sequenced in a study of cytotoxic CD8 clonotypes in ibrutinib-treated CLL. Measured with immunoSEQ multiplex PCR; TCRdb has only the in-frame clones, and not every one. The repertoire consists of about 120,000 clones, with about 50% occurring once and the leading ten covering about 39%. The material was PBMCs, obtained after 24 months of ibrutinib treatment. All receptors derive from a human donor with chronic lymphocytic leukemia.

The chain joins TRBV6-5 to TRBJ2-7, with 9 bases aligning to TRBD1. CDR1 and CDR2 from the germline V gene are MNHEY and SVGAGI. This CDR3 is built from 15 residues. V lost 2 bases and J lost 0; bases outside the gene matches: 2. The CDR3 is CASSYGTGYSYEQYF. The CDR3 coding sequence is TGTGCCAGCAGTTACGGGACAGGGTACTCCTACGAGCAGTACTTC.

J is TRBJ1-1 and V is TRBV7-2; the D gene is possibly TRBD1 (6 bases). In germline, CDR1 is SGHTA, CDR2 FQGNSA. The CDR3 length is 15 residues. V lost 1 base and J lost 0, with 9 bases in between. CDR3 region: CASSLEGGLNTEAFF. The DNA for the CDR3 is TGTGCCAGCAGCTTAGAGGGGGGATTGAACACTGAAGCTTTCTTT.

The chain combines TRBV30 with TRBJ2-1; D is undetermined. The V gene lost 1 base and the J gene lost 9 bases, with 22 bases spanning the gap. CDR3 length equals 16 residues. The germline CDR1 and CDR2 sequences are GTSNPN and SVGIG (reference sequence). The CDR3 loop is CAWSGGRIRAYSEQFF. The CDR3 nucleotides read TGTGCCTGGAGTGGGGGTCGCATTAGGGCTTACTCTGAGCAGTTCTTC.

This clone has more than one count but fewer than ten. The rearrangement links TRBV7-3 to TRBJ1-1; D is possibly TRBD1 (5 bases). Trimming cost V 7 bases and J 0 bases, with 9 bases left between them. CDR3 length equals 13 residues. Germline CDR1 reads SGHTA; CDR2 reads FQGTGA. The CDR3 protein is CASTSGLNTEAFF. Here the CDR3 DNA reads TGTGCCAGCACCTCAGGGTTGAACACTGAAGCTTTCTTT.

The chain employs TRBV27 and TRBJ2-2; 7 bases line up with TRBD1. CDR3 size: 15 residues. Germline V gene sequence: CDR1 MNHEY, CDR2 SMNVEV (reference sequence). J lost 6 bases, V lost 5 bases, and 9 bases had no gene match. The CDR3 bases are TGTGCCAGCAGTACCCGGGACAGCCGGGCCGGGGAGCTGTTTTTT. This codes for CASSTRDSRAGELFF.

This chain links TRBV25-1 with TRBJ2-7; D may be TRBD1 (6 bases). The CDR3 has 13 amino acids. Germline V gene sequence: CDR1 MGHDK, CDR2 SYGVNS. The V end was cut by 3 bases, the J end by 3 bases, with 9 bases between. As DNA, the CDR3 is TGTGCCAGCAGTGACACAGGGATCTACGAGCAGTACTTC. Translated: CASSDTGIYEQYF.

CDR3 region: CASSPGPSRGPQHF. For the CDR3, the DNA is TGTGCCAGCAGCCCGGGACCCTCCCGGGGGCCCCAGCATTTT. The chain is built from TRBV7-9 and TRBJ1-5, with a tentative D call TRBD1 (5 bases). The CDR3 has 14 amino acids. V lost 5 bases to trimming and J lost 9 bases, with 17 bases between them. Per the germline V gene, CDR1 is SEHNR and CDR2 is FQNEAQ (reference sequence).

This clone was seen more than once but under ten times. The chain couples TRBV4-2 to TRBJ2-3, with no clear D. Trimming cost V 6 bases and J 0 bases, with 10 bases left between them. Germline V gene data show CDR1 as LGHNA and CDR2 as YNFKEQ. There are 14 residues in the CDR3. DNA of the CDR3: TGTGCCAGCAGACTTCTGAGTAGCACAGATACGCAGTATTTT. Protein sequence: CASRLLSSTDTQYF.

V gene TRBV30 combines with J gene TRBJ1-1; D is unclear. The CDR3 has 12 amino acids. Germline V gives CDR1 GTSNPN, CDR2 SVGIG (reference sequence). The V end lost 2 bases, the J end lost 1 base, and 5 bases lay between the germline ends. The CDR3 DNA reads as TGTGCCTGGAGTCATCCGAACACTGAAGCTTTCTTT. It encodes CAWSHPNTEAFF.

This clone came up a few times. V gene TRBV7-2 combines with J gene TRBJ1-5, with 8 bases matching TRBD1. With V trimmed by 2 bases and J by 9 bases, 6 bases remained unmatched. The CDR3 is 14 residues long. In germline, CDR1 is SGHTA, CDR2 FQGNSA. The DNA for the CDR3 is TGTGCCAGCAGCTTAAAGGGGGGGACAGGGCCCCAGCATTTT. This translates into CASSLKGGTGPQHF.

The chain recombines TRBV12-5 with TRBJ2-3; D is possibly TRBD2 (5 bases). The germline V and J ends were trimmed by 4 bases and 1 base, with 12 bases remaining between them. There are 15 residues in the CDR3. Germline V gene lookup returns CDR1 LGHNT and CDR2 FRNRAP. CDR3 sequence reads: CASGSLGVGTDTQYF. CDR3 nucleotide sequence: TGTGCTAGTGGTTCCCTCGGGGTAGGCACAGATACGCAGTATTTT.

Here the CDR3 DNA reads TGTGCTAGTGGTTTAGGGAGGTCGTACGGTGAGACCCAGTACTTC. Its protein product is CASGLGRSYGETQYF. The chain couples TRBV12-5 to TRBJ2-5, with D possibly TRBD2 on 6 matching bases. The ends were cut back, 3 bases at V and 5 bases at J, with 16 bases in the middle. The length of the CDR3 is 15 residues. CDR1 and CDR2 from the germline V gene are LGHNT and FRNRAP. The complete variable domain, with remaining parts taken from reference TRBV12-5 and TRBJ2-5, reads DARVTQTPRHKVTEMGQEVTMRCQPILGHNTVFWYRQTMMQGLELLAYFRNRAPLDDSGMPKDRFSAEMPDATLATLKIQPSEPRDSAVYFCASGLGRSYGETQYFGPGTRLLVL.

This rearrangement joins TRBV6-5 to TRBJ2-5; TRBD1 matches at 7 bases. J gave up 4 bases and V 8 bases, and 13 bases lay outside the gene matches. Germline values: CDR1 MNHEY, CDR2 SVGAGI. This CDR3 comprises 15 residues. The DNA of the CDR3 is TGTGCCAGCGGGGCTTTACAGGGGTGGGGAGAGACCCAGTACTTC. This codes for CASGALQGWGETQYF.

J is TRBJ2-7 and V is TRBV2; D not certain. V was clipped by 5 bases and J by 2 bases, with 4 bases between them. Germline V gene lookup returns CDR1 SNHLY and CDR2 FYNNEI. The CDR3 length is 11 residues. The CDR3 region is CASSFTYEQYF. CDR3 bases: TGTGCCAGCAGTTTCACCTACGAGCAGTACTTC. Together with reference TRBV2 and TRBJ2-7, the CDR3 gives the full variable domain: EPEVTQTPSHQVTQMGQEVILRCVPISNHLYFYWYRQILGQKVEFLVSFYNNEISEKSEIFDDQFSVERPDGSNFTLKIRSTKLEDSAMYFCASSFTYEQYFGPGTRLTVT.

The J gene is TRBJ1-6, the V gene TRBV4-1, with 7 bases matching TRBD1. With V trimmed by 0 bases and J by 9 bases, 8 bases remained unmatched. There are 16 residues in the CDR3. In germline, CDR1 is MGHRA, CDR2 YSYEKL. For the CDR3, the DNA is TGCGCCAGCAGCCAAGAGCACAGGGGAGGAGGTTCACCCCTCCACTTT. This gives the protein CASSQEHRGGGSPLHF.

This chain links TRBV7-6 with TRBJ2-3; D remains unclear. Looked up from germline, CDR1 is SGHVS and CDR2 is FNYEAQ. CDR3 length: 13 amino acids. V was trimmed by 1 base and J by 6 bases, leaving 8 bases between them. The CDR3 bases are TGTGCCAGCAGCTTAGGGAAAGGGGATACGCAGTATTTT. Protein sequence: CASSLGKGDTQYF.

The chain combines TRBV4-1 with TRBJ2-7; D call uncertain. This CDR3 is 14 amino acids long. CDR1 and CDR2 (germline): MGHRA, YSYEKL. Trimming pared 5 bases from V and 2 bases from J, leaving 13 bases between. CDR3 nucleotides: TGCGCCAGCAGCGCCTCACAGCTTACCTACGAGCAGTACTTC. Translated, it gives CASSASQLTYEQYF.